This T cell receptor beta chain was recovered during a study of a mutant IDH1 vaccine in newly diagnosed glioma. Overall study: Vaccination followed radiotherapy alone by 4-6 weeks, or accompanied temozolomide cycles. Findings and limits, study-wide: Pseudoprogression showed no apparent link to changes in top peripheral T cell clonotypes.

The time point: week 35, safety follow-up. Each dose of the vaccine consisted of 300 ug of mutant IDH1 20-mer peptide, with topical imiquimod. Newly diagnosed WHO grade 3 or 4 IDH1-mutant, ATRX-lost astrocytomas were identified in the donors. CDR3 size: 13 residues. J gave up 6 bases and V 9 bases, and 7 bases lay outside the gene matches. Germline-derived CDR1 and CDR2 are LNHDA and SQIVND (reference sequence). Comments on this clone: The antigen is undetermined.

Generated by immunoSEQ multiplex PCR, the TCRdb table keeps only in-frame clones and is missing some. The repertoire includes about 50,000 clones, 92% of them detected once, and approximately 2.5% sits in the top ten. The material was PBMCs, obtained from a glioma patient whose treatment included an IDH1 peptide vaccine. This clonotype was obtained from a man in his fifties with glioma. The chain couples TRBV19 to TRBJ1-5; 8 nucleotides agree with TRBD1. The CDR3 region is CASGQGGFQPQHF. For the CDR3, the DNA is TGTGCCAGCGGACAGGGTGGGTTTCAGCCCCAGCATTTT.